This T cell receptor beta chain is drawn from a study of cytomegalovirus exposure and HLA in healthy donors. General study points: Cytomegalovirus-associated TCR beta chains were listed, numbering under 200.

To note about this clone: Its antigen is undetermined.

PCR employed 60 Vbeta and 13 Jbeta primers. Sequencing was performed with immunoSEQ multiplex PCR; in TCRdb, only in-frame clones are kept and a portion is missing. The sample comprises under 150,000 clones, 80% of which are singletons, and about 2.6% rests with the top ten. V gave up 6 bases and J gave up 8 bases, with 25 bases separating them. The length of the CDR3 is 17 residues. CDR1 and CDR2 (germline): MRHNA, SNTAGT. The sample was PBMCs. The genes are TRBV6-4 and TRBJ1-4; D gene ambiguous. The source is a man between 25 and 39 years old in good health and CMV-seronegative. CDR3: CASSGVRSRSRREKLFF. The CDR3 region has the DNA TGTGCCAGCAGCGGGGTCCGGTCTCGATCCAGGCGAGAAAAACTGTTTTTT.